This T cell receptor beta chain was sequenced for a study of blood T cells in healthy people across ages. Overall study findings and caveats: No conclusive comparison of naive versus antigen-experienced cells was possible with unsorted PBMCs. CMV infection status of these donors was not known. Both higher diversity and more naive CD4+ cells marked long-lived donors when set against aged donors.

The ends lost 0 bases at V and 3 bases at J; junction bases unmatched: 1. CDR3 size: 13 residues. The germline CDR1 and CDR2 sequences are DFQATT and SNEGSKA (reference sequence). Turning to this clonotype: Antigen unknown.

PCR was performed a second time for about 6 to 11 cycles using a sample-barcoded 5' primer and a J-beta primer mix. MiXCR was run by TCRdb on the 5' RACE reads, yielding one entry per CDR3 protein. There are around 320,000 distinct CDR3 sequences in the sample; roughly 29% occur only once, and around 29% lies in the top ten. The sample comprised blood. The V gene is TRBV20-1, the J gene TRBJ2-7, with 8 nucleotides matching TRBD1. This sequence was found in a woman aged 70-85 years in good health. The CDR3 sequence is CSAREDRDYEQYF. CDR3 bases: TGCAGTGCTAGAGAGGACAGGGACTACGAGCAGTACTTC.